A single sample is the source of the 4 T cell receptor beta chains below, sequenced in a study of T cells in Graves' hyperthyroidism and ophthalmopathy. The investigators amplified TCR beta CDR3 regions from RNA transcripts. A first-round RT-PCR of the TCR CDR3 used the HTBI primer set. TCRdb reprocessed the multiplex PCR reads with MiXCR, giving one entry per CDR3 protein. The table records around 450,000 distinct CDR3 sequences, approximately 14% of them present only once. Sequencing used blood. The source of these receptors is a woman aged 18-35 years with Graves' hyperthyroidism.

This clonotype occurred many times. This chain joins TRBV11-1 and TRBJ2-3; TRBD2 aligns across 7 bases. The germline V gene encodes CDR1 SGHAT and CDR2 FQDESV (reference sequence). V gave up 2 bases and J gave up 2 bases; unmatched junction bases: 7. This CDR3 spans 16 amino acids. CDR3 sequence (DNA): TGTGCCAGCAGCTTAAGGGCGGGGGAGATCACAGATACGCAGTATTTT. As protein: CASSLRAGEITDTQYF.

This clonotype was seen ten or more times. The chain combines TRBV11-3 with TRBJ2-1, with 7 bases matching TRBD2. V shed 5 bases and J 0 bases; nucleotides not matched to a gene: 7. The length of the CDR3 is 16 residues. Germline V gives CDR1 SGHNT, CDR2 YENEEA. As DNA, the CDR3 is TGTGCCAGCAGCCCCATAGCGGGTAGCTCCTACAATGAGCAGTTCTTC. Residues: CASSPIAGSSYNEQFF.

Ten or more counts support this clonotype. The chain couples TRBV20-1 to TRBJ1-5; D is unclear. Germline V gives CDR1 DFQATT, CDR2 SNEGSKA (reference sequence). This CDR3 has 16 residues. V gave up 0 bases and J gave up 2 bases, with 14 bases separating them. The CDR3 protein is CSARDPYYSGNQPQHF. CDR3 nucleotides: TGCAGTGCTAGAGATCCCTATTACTCTGGCAATCAGCCCCAGCATTTT.

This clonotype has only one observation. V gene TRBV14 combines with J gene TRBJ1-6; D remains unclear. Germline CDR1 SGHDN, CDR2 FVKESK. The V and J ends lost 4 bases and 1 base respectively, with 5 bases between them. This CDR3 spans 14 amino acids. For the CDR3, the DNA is TGTGCCAGCAGCCCCAGGTCCTATAATTCACCCCTCCACTTT. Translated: CASSPRSYNSPLHF.